This T cell receptor (beta chain) was profiled in a study of cytomegalovirus exposure and HLA in healthy donors. Study results and caveats: Researchers reported that a few CMV-associated chains were confirmed in vitro as CMV antigen-specific. The investigators catalogued some 150 TCR beta chains as cytomegalovirus-associated.

This CDR3 is 14 amino acids long. Germline CDR1 LNHNV, CDR2 YYDKDF (reference sequence). The V gene end was trimmed by 5 bases and the J gene end by 5 bases; junction bases not matched to a gene: 6. On this clone itself: The antigen is not known.

TCRdb's table, derived via immunoSEQ multiplex PCR, lists solely in-frame clones and lacks some. The sample lists tens of thousands of clones; more than 70% were seen once. Sequencing used PBMCs. The chain carries TRBV15 and TRBJ1-2; 9 positions match TRBD1. This sequence was found in a woman under 30 in good health and CMV-seropositive. In DNA form, the CDR3 reads TGTGCCACCAGCCAACAGGGGGCGAGGTATGGCTACACCTTC. As protein: CATSQQGARYGYTF.